This T cell receptor (beta chain) was documented in a study of Graves' ophthalmopathy and Graves' hyperthyroidism (dated by TCRdb to 2017 to 2018). With respect to the entire study: Peripheral blood was collected at initial diagnosis, before any treatment. In total, 120 to 150 blood samples were TCR-sequenced: 40 to 45 ophthalmopathy, roughly 77 hyperthyroidism and some 17 hyperthyroidism-to-ophthalmopathy patients. The study used signatures of the TCR beta repertoire to tell Graves' ophthalmopathy apart from Graves' hyperthyroidism and to predict which patients would progress to ophthalmopathy. Once sampling was done, hyperthyroidism patients were given methimazole at a starting dose of 30 mg daily, while ophthalmopathy patients were given high-dose intravenous methylprednisolone. The 75 to 100 discovery patients were randomly split 7:3 into training and test sets. A discovery set of 95 to 100 patients (more than 40 ophthalmopathy, about 58 stable hyperthyroidism) was enrolled to explore V-J signatures distinguishing ophthalmopathy from hyperthyroidism. An independent validation cohort comprised some 19 hyperthyroidism patients and roughly 15 patients who later progressed from hyperthyroidism to ophthalmopathy. T-cell repertoires of thyroid tissue and blood were compared in 5 or 6 hyperthyroidism patients. Study-wide findings and limitations: Most expanded thyroid clonotypes with frequency above 0.001 were also detected in blood, suggesting blood repertoires may reflect the thyroid immune response. In validation, the model predicted ophthalmopathy progression with 55% to 71% sensitivity and 72% to 80% specificity; around twelve predicted patients were CT-confirmed with GO in a median of around 6 months. In cross-validation, the 13-signature model distinguished ophthalmopathy from stable hyperthyroidism with about 90% sensitivity and 81% to 82% specificity, while in the test set the corresponding values were about 80% and 75%. Sample size was not predetermined statistically, and investigators were not blinded to group allocation.

For repertoire sequencing, the TCR beta CDR3 regions were amplified from RNA transcripts. The first round was an RT-PCR using HTBI primers with the Qiagen OneStep RT-PCR kit, and this first round was followed by a second-round multiplex PCR, then size selection and purification. Libraries were sequenced paired-end with 100 bp reads on an Illumina HiSeq2000. Under the source paper's analysis protocol: SOAPnuke was used to process the reads, throwing out any read that had adapters, had uncalled bases, had a mean Phred below 15, or lacked an exact constant-primer or identifier match. COPE v1.2.5 was used to merge the high-quality paired reads. Unique nucleotide sequences were defined as clonotypes and aligned to IMGT TRB V, D and J references using MiTCR v1.1. Only V-J combinations with frequency above 0.0001 were analysed, covering approximately 99% of repertoires. For each V-J combination, a TCR clonal expansion and chaos score was defined as F50 clonal expansion divided by the chaos observed in the TCRdist matrix. Welch's t-statistics and random forest were used to reduce the features to around 13 V-J combinations, which were then used as input to a naive Bayes classifier. The similarity between thyroid and blood repertoires was quantified using the Morisita-Horn index. In TCRdb, the public reads were trimmed at Q25 with fastp and aligned with MiXCR, with productive beta chains retained. CDR3 protein sequences are deduplicated, and each keeps its most common genes and DNA. These V and J calls rely on TCRdb rather than the paper's analysis. This sample gives 300,000 to 500,000 distinct CDR3 sequences in total; less than 20% of them show up just once. Around 7% of the sample lies in the top ten.

Hyperthyroidism was considered stable if no progression to ophthalmopathy occurred within 18 months of follow-up. Hyperthyroidism patients were newly diagnosed, with disease duration under 2 months, and aged 18 to 65 years. Patients with other autoimmune diseases, uncontrolled infections, pregnancy or lactation were excluded from the study. Diagnosis was based on clinical symptoms, serum thyroxine, TRAb, thyroid ultrasound and orbital computed tomography. PBMCs were isolated from roughly 10 ml of fresh peripheral blood by Ficoll-Paque density gradient centrifugation. Total RNA was extracted using Trizol reagent, and RNA quality was checked on an Agilent 2100 Bioanalyzer. This clonotype was detected many times. Its binding antigen is unknown. Nothing much larger sits one base from this clone, and base qualities are not available. Specimen: peripheral blood. The TCR sequence derives from a woman between 18 and 29 years old with stable Graves' hyperthyroidism. Donor details come from another sample of the same person, matched by shared clones.

The DNA reads TGTGCCACCAGTGATCCTGAACGGGCTGGGGAGACCCAGTACTTC. This codes for CATSDPERAGETQYF. The rearrangement joined TRBV24-1 to TRBJ2-5; no D gene is confidently identified. A distance of 15 bases separates the germline ends of V and J, which lose 3 bases and 5 bases respectively. From the cysteine through the phenylalanine, the CDR3 covers 15 amino acids. The sequence is cut down to CDR3 DNA, 45 bases in frame from base 1. In the germline V gene, CDR1 corresponds to KGHDR and CDR2 to SFDVKD.